This TCR beta chain was sequenced in a study of T-cell memory formation after mild COVID-19. This clonotype was observed a few times. MiXCR was run by TCRdb on the 5' RACE reads, yielding one entry per CDR3 protein. The table lists roughly 400,000 distinct CDR3 sequences, under 20% of them singletons, with 20% to 25% in the top ten. Sequenced: PBMCs or a T cell subset sorted from them (not recorded which). The sequence was obtained from a man younger than 35 who had mild COVID-19 (a few samples of this study predate the infection). Cell type and time point are not known.

CDR3 DNA sequence: TGTGCCAGCACCCTGGCGGGGGGGTCCTACAATGAGCAGTTCTTC. Translating it yields CASTLAGGSYNEQFF. The gene calls are TRBV7-9 and TRBJ2-1, with TRBD2 matching over 9 bases. This CDR3 comprises 15 residues. The germline V gene encodes CDR1 SEHNR and CDR2 FQNEAQ (reference sequence). V gave up 7 bases and J gave up 1 base; unmatched junction bases: 5.